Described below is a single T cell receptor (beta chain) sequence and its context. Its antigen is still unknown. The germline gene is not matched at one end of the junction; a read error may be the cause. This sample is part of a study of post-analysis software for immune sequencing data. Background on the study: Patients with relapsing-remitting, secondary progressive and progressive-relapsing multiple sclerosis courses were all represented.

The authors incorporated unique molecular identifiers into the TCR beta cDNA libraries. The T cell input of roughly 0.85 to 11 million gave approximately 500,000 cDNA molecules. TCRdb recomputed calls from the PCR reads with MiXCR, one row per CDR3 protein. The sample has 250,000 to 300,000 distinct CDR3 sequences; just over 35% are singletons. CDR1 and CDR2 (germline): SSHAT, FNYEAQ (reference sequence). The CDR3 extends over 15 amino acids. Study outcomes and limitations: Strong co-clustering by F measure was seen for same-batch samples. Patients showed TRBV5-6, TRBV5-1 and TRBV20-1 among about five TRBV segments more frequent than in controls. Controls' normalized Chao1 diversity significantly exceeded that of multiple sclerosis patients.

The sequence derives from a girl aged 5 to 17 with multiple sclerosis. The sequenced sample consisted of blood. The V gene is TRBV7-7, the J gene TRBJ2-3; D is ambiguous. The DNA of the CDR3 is TGTGCTAGCAGCTTAGGACCGGGTAGCACAGATACGCAGTATTTT. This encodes CASSLGPGSTDTQYF.